The source of this T cell receptor (beta chain) is a study of human T cells and chemical hapten exposure. The overall study: Per-sample TCR yield variability stemmed mainly from small pooled library volume differences.

Noted time point: patch test 3, about 24 weeks after DPC sensitization. As to treatment: therapeutic diphenylcyclopropenone sensitization with weekly scalp DPC. With 6 bases clipped from V and 7 bases from J, the junction kept 13 bases outside the gene matches. The CDR3 spans 15 residues. Germline V CDR1 and CDR2: SGHDT, YYEEEE. TCRdb analysed the RACE reads with MiXCR anew, one entry per CDR3 protein. The sample records under 200,000 distinct CDR3 sequences, roughly 25% being singletons. This clonotype was found many times. This specimen was whole blood, taken in connection with sensitization to the hapten diphenylcyclopropenone (DPC). The sequence was obtained from a woman in her late teens or twenties with alopecia areata. Some clones in this sample may be carry-over from other donors' samples. This chain links TRBV5-6 with TRBJ2-1, with TRBD2 matching over 7 bases. The CDR3 nucleotides are TGTGCCAGCAAAATAGCGGGCGCTTCAGGGAATGAGCAGTTCTTC. Residues: CASKIAGASGNEQFF.